This T cell receptor (beta chain) stems from a study of T cells in Graves' hyperthyroidism and ophthalmopathy. Study-wide results and limits: Ophthalmopathy, which appeared later, was predicted by the model a median about 6.8 months before onset. A 13 V-J model separated ophthalmopathy from stable hyperthyroidism. Blood samples included most of the expanded thyroid clonotypes exceeding 0.001.

The cohort's ophthalmopathy patients, a group with duration under 3 months, had a Clinical Activity Score of at least 3 and a NOSPECS grade of at least 4. This clonotype was picked up many times. Its specificity is unknown. V lost 10 bases, J lost 0 bases, and 13 bases lay in between. The length of the CDR3 is 13 residues. RNA transcripts provided the source from which TCR beta CDR3 regions were amplified. When the TCR CDR3 underwent first-round RT-PCR, the HTBI primer set was used. MiXCR was run by TCRdb on the multiplex PCR reads, yielding one entry per CDR3 protein. The sample includes 500,000 or so distinct CDR3 sequences, 15% to 20% of them seen just once.

This sequence was found in a woman in her thirties with Graves' ophthalmopathy. Sequencing was done on a sample of blood. V usage is TRBV12-3 or TRBV12-4 and J usage is TRBJ2-7; the D gene could be TRBD1 or TRBD2 (5 bases each). CDR3 loop: CATGTGSSYEQYF. In DNA form, the CDR3 reads TGTGCCACCGGGACGGGGAGCTCCTACGAGCAGTACTTC.